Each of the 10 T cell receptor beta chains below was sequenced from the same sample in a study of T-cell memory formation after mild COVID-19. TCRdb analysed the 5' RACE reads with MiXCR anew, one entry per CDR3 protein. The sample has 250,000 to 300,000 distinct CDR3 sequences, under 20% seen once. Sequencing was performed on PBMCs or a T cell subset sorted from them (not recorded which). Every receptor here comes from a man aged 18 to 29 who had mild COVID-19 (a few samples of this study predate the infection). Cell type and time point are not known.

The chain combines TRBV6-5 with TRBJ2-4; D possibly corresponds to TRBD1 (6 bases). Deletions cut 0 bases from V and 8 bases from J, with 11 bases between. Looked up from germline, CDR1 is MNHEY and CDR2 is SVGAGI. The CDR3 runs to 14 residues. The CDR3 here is CASSYSGQSDIQYF. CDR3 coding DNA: TGTGCCAGCAGTTACTCAGGACAGTCAGACATTCAGTACTTC.

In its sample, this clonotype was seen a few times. The CDR3 is CASSEQLYEQFF. For the CDR3, the DNA is TGCGCCAGCAGTGAACAGCTCTATGAGCAGTTCTTC. The chain has TRBV10-2 and TRBJ2-1; D unresolved. The CDR3 runs to 12 residues. Germline assignment: CDR1 WSHSY and CDR2 SAAADI. V lost 3 bases, J lost 8 bases, and 8 bases lay in between.

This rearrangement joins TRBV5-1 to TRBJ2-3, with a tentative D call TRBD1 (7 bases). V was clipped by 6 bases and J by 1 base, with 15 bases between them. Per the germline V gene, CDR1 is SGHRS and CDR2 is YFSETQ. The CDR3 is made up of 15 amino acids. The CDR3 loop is CASTSTGEGTDTQYF. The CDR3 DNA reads TGCGCCAGCACCTCAACAGGGGAGGGCACAGATACGCAGTATTTT.

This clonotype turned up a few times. The CDR3 DNA follows: TGTGCCAGCAGCTTAGTTAGCTATGGCTACACCTTC. Its translation is CASSLVSYGYTF. The genes are TRBV7-2 and TRBJ1-2; D gene ambiguous. There are 12 residues in the CDR3. Trimming left V 1 base short and J 4 bases short, with 4 bases between. Germline CDR1 reads SGHTA; CDR2 reads FQGNSA.

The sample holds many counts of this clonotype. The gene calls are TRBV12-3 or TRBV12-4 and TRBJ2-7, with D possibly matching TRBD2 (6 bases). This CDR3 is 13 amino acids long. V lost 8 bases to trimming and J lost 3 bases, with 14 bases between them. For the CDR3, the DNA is TGTGCCAGCTCTCCGGGACTCAGCTACGAGCAGTACTTC. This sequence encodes CASSPGLSYEQYF.

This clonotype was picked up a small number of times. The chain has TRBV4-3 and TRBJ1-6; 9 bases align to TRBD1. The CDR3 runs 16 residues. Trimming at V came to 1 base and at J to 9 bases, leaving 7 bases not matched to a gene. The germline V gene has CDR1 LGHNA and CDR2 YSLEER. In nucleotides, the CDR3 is TGCGCCAGCAGCCAAGGTCCTGGGACAGGGCCTTCACCCCTCCACTTT. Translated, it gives CASSQGPGTGPSPLHF.

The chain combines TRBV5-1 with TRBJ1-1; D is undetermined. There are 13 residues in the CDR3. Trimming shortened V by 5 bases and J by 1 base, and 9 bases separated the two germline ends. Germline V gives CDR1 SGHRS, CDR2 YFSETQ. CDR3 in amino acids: CASSNSRNTEAFF. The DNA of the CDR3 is TGCGCCAGCAGTAACTCCAGGAACACTGAAGCTTTCTTT.

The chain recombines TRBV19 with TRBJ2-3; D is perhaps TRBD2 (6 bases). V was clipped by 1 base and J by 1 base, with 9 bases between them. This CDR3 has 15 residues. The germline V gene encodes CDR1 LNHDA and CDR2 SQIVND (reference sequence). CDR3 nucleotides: TGTGCCAGTAGTATAGGTTGGAGGGGCACAGATACGCAGTATTTT. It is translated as CASSIGWRGTDTQYF.

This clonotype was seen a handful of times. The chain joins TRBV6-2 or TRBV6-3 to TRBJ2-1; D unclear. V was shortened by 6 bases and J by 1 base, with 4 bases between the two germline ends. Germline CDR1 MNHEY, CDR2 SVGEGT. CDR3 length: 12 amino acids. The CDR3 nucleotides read TGTGCCAGCAGCTGGTCCTACAATGAGCAGTTCTTC. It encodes CASSWSYNEQFF.

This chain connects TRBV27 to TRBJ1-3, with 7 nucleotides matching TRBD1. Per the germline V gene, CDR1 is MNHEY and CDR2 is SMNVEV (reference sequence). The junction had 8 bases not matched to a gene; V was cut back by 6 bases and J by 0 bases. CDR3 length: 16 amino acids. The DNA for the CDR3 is TGTGCCAGCAGCCCAACGACAGGGTCCTCTGGAAACACCATATATTTT. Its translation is CASSPTTGSSGNTIYF.